This T cell receptor (beta chain) was recorded in a study of blood T cell repertoires in COVID-19. Across the whole study: Nucleic acid was either cDNA or gDNA, and it came from T cells, B-cell-depleted T cells, or PBMCs.

In the study's own analysis: Amplification from reference gene primers served as the basis for estimated nucleated cell counts. Repertoires were generated with immunoSEQ multiplex PCR, while TCRdb's copy carries only in-frame clones and drops some. V, J and clone size were drawn from that table, and D and trimming were deduced from the DNA. The sample includes 45,000 to 70,000 clones, approximately 90% of them seen just once. Looked up from germline, CDR1 is SGHRS and CDR2 is YFSETQ. The CDR3 has 14 residues. The V end was cut by 1 base, the J end by 6 bases, with 14 bases between. This clone is a singleton in its sample. Patients of the Seattle cohort, enrolled during active infection, were followed longitudinally.

The material sequenced was peripheral blood. The clonotype comes from a woman aged 55-69 years with COVID-19, enrolled during active disease. The chain recombines TRBV5-1 with TRBJ2-7, with a tentative D call TRBD2 (6 bases). DNA of the CDR3: TGCGCCAGCAGCTTGTCTGGGGACTTCGGCGAGCAGTACTTC. This translates into CASSLSGDFGEQYF.